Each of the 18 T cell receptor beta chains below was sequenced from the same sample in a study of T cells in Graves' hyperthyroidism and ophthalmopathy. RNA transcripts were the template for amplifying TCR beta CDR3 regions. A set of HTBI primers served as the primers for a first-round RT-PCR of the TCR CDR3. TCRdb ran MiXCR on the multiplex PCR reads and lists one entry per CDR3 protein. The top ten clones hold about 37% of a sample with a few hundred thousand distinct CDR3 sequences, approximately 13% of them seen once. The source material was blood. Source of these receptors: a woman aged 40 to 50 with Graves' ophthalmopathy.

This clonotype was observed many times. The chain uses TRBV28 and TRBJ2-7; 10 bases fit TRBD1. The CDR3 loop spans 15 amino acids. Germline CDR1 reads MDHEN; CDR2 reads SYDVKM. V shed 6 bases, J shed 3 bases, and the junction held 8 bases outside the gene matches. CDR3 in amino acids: CASRKTGTGVYEQYF. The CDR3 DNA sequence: TGTGCCAGCAGGAAAACCGGGACAGGGGTCTACGAGCAGTACTTC.

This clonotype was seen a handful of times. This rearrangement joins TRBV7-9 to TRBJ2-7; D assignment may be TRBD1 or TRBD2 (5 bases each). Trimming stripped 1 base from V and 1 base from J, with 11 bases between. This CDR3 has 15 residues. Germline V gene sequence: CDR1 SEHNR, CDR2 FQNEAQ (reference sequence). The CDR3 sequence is CASSLGGFTSYEQYF. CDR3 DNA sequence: TGTGCCAGCAGCTTAGGGGGGTTTACTTCCTACGAGCAGTACTTC.

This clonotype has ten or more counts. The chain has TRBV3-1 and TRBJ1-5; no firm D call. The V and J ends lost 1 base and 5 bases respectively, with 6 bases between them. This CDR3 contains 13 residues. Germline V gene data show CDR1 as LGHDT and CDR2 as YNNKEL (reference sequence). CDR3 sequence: CASSQGFHQPQHF. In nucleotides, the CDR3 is TGTGCCAGCAGCCAAGGGTTCCATCAGCCCCAGCATTTT.

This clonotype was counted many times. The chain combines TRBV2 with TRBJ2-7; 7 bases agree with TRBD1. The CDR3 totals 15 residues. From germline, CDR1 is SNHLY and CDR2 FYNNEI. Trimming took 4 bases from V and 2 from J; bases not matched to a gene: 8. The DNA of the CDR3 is TGTGCCAGCAGTGTAAGGAGACAGGGCCCCTACGAGCAGTACTTC. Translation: CASSVRRQGPYEQYF.

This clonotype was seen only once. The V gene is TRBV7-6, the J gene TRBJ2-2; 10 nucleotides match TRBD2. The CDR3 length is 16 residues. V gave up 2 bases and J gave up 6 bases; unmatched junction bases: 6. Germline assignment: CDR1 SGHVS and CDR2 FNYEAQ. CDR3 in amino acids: CASSLRAGGPAGELFF. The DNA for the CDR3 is TGTGCCAGCAGCTTAAGAGCGGGGGGGCCGGCCGGGGAGCTGTTTTTT.

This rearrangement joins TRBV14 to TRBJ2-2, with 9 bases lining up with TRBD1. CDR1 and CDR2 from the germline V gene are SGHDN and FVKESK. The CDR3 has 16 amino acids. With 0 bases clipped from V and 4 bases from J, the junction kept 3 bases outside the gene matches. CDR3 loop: CASSQEGTGTTGELFF. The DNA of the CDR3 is TGTGCCAGCAGCCAAGAAGGGACAGGGACCACCGGGGAGCTGTTTTTT.

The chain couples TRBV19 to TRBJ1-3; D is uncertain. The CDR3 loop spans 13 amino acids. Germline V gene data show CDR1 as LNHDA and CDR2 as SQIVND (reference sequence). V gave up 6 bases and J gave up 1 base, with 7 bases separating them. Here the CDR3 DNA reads TGTGCCAGTAGGTACACATCTGGAAACACCATATATTTT. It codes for CASRYTSGNTIYF. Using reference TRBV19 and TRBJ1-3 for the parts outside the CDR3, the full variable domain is DGGITQSPKYLFRKEGQNVTLSCEQNLNHDAMYWYRQDPGQGLRLIYYSQIVNDFQKGDIAEGYSVSREKKESFPLTVTSAQKNPTAFYLCASRYTSGNTIYFGEGSWLTVV.

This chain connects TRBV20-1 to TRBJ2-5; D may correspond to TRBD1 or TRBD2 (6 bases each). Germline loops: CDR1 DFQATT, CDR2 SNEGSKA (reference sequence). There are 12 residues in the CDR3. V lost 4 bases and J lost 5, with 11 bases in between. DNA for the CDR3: TGCAGTGCTAAGGGGGGAGCTGAGACCCAGTACTTC. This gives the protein CSAKGGAETQYF.

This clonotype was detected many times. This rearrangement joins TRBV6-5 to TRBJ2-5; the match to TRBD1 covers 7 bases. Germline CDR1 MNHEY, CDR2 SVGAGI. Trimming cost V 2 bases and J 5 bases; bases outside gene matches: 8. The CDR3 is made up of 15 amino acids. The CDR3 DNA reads TGTGCCAGCAGTTACGTCCAGGGGGTCCGGGAGACCCAGTACTTC. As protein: CASSYVQGVRETQYF.

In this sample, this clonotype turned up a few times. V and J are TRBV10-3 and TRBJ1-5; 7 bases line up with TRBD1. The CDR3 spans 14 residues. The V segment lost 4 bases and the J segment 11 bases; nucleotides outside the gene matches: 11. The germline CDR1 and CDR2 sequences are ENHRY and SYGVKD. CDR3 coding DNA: TGTGCCATCAGTGGTGGGACAGCCAATGTGTCCCAGCATTTT. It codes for CAISGGTANVSQHF.

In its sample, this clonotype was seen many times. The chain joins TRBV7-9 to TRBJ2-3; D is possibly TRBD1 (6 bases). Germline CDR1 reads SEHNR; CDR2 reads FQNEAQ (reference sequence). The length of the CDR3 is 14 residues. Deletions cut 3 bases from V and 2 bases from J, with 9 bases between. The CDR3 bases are TGTGCCAGCAGCTTCAGGGGACCCACAGATACGCAGTATTTT. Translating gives CASSFRGPTDTQYF.

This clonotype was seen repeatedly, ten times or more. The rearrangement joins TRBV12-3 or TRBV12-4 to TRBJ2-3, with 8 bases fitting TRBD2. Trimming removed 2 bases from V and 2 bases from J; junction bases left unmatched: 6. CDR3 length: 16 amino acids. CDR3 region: CASSLHRGGVTDTQYF. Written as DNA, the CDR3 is TGTGCCAGCAGTTTACATCGGGGGGGCGTCACAGATACGCAGTATTTT.

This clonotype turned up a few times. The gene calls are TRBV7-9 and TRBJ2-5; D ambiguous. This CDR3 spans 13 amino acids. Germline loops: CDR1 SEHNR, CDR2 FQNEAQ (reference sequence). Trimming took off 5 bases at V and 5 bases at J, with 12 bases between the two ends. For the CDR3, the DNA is TGTGCCAGCAGCGCCCAATTTGGGGAGACCCAGTACTTC. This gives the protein CASSAQFGETQYF.

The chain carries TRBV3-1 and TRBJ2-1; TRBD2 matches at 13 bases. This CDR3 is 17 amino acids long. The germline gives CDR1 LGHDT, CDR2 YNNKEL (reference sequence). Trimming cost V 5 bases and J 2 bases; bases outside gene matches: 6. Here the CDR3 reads CASSEGLAGTPYNEQFF. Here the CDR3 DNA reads TGTGCCAGCAGCGAGGGACTAGCGGGAACTCCCTACAATGAGCAGTTCTTC.

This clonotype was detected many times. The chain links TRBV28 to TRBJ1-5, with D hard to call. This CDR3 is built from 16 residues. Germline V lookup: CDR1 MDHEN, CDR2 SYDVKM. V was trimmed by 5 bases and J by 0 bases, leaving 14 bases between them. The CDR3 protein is CASSKKARNSNQPQHF. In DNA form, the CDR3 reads TGTGCCAGCAGTAAGAAAGCGCGTAATAGCAATCAGCCCCAGCATTTT.

The CDR3 DNA is TGTGCCAGCAGCTTATCCTTCAACACCATATATTTT. This gives the protein CASSLSFNTIYF. The chain links TRBV7-8 to TRBJ1-3, with D hard to call. V was cut by 2 bases and J by 7 bases, with 6 bases left in between. Germline V gives CDR1 SGHVS, CDR2 FQNEAQ. The CDR3 has 12 amino acids.

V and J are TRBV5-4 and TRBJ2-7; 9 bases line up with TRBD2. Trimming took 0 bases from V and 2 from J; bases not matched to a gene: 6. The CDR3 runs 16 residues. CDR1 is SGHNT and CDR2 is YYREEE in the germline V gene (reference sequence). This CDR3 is CASSLGKTSGAYEQYF. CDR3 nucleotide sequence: TGTGCCAGCAGCTTGGGTAAGACTAGCGGTGCCTACGAGCAGTACTTC.

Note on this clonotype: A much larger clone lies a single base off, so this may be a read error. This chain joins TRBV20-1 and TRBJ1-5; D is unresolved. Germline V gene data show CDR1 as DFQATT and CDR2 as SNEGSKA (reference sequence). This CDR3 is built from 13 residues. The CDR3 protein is CRAKNSKDQPQHF. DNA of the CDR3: TGCAGGGCCAAGAATAGTAAAGATCAGCCCCAGCATTTT.